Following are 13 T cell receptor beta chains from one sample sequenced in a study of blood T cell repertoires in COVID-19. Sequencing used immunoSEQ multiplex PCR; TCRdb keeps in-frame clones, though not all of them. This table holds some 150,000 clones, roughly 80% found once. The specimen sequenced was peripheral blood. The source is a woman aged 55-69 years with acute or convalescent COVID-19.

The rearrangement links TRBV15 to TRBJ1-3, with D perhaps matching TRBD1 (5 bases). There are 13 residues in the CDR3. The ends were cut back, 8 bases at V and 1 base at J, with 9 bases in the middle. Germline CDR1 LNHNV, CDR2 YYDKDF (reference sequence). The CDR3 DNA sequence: TGTGCCACCGGGGGGTTGTCTGGAAACACCATATATTTT. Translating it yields CATGGLSGNTIYF.

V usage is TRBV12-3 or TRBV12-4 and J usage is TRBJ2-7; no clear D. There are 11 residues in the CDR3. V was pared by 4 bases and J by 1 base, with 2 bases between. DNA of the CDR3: TGTGCCAGCAGTTCATCCTACGAGCAGTACTTC. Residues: CASSSSYEQYF.

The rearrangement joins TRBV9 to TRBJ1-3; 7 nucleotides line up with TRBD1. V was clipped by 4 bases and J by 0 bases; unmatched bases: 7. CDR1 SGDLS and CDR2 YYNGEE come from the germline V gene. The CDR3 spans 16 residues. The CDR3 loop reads CASSLQTGLSGNTIYF. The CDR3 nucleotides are TGTGCCAGCAGCCTTCAGACAGGGCTCTCTGGAAACACCATATATTTT.

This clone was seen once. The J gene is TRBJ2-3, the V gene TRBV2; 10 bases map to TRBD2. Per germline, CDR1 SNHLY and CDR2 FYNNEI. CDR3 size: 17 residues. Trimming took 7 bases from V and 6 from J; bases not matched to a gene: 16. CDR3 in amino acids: CASIQGSSGSPTDTQYF. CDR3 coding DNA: TGTGCCAGCATCCAAGGGTCTAGCGGGAGCCCAACCGATACGCAGTATTTT. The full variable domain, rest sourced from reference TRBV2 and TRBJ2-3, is EPEVTQTPSHQVTQMGQEVILRCVPISNHLYFYWYRQILGQKVEFLVSFYNNEISEKSEIFDDQFSVERPDGSNFTLKIRSTKLEDSAMYFCASIQGSSGSPTDTQYFGPGTRLTVL.

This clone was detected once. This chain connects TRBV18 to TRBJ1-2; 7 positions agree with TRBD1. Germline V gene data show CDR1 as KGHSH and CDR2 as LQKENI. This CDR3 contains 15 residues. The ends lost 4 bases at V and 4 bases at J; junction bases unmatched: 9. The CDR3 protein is CASSQTQTGSYGYTF. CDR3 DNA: TGTGCCAGCTCACAAACCCAGACAGGGTCCTATGGCTACACCTTC. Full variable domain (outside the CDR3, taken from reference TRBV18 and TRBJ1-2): NAGVMQNPRHLVRRRGQEARLRCSPMKGHSHVYWYRQLPEEGLKFMVYLQKENIIDESGMPKERFSAEFPKEGPSILRIQQVVRGDSAAYFCASSQTQTGSYGYTFGSGTRLTVV.

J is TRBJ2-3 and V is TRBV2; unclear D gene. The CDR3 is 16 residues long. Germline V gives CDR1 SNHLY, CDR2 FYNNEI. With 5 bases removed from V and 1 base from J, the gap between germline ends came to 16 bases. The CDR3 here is CASSRQAHSGTDTQYF. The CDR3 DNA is TGTGCCAGCAGTCGCCAGGCCCATTCTGGCACAGATACGCAGTATTTT.

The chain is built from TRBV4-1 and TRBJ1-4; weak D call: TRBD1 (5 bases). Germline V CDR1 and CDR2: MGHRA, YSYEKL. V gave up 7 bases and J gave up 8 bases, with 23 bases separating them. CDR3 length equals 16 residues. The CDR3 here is CASTLDGGPTPEKLFF. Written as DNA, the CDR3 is TGCGCCAGCACCCTCGACGGGGGACCAACTCCCGAAAAACTGTTTTTT.

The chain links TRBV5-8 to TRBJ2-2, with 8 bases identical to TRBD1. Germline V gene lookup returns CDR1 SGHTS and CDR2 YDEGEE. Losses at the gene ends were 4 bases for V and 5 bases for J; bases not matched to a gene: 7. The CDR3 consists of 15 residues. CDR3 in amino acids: CASSDYRGWTGELFF. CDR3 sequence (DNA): TGTGCCAGCAGCGACTACAGGGGGTGGACCGGGGAGCTGTTTTTT.

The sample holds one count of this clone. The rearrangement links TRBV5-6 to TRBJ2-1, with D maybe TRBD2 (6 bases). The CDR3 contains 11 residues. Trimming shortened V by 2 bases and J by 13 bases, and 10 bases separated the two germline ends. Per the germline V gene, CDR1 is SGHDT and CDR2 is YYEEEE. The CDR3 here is CASSFGGVQFF. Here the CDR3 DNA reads TGTGCCAGCAGCTTTGGAGGGGTCCAGTTCTTC.

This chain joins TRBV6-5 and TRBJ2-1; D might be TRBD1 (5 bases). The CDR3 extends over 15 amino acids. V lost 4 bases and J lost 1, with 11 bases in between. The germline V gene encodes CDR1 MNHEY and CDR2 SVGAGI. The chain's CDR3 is CASSSPRGSYNEQFF. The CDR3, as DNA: TGTGCCAGCAGTTCCCCTAGGGGTTCCTACAATGAGCAGTTCTTC.

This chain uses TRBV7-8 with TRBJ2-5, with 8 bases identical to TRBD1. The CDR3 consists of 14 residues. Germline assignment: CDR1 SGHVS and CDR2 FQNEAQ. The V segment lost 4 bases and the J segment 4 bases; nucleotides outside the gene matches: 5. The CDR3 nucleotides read TGTGCCAGCAGCTCCAGGGGGCAAGGAGAGACCCAGTACTTC. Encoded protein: CASSSRGQGETQYF.

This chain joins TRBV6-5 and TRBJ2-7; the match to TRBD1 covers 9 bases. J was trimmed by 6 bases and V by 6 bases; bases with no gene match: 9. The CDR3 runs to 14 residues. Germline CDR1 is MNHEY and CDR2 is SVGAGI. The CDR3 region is CASRGQGMSGEQYF. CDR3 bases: TGTGCCAGCAGAGGACAGGGGATGAGTGGCGAGCAGTACTTC.

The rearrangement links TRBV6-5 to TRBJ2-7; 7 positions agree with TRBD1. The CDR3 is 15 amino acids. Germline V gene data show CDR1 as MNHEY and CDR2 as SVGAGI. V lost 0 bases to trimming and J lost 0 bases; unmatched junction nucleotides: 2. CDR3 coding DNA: TGTGCCAGCAGTTACTCCGACAGGGTCTCCTACGAGCAGTACTTC. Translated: CASSYSDRVSYEQYF.